What follows is one T cell receptor (beta chain) and its context. Only in-frame clones appear in the TCRdb table, and some are missing; sequencing was by immunoSEQ multiplex PCR. The sample lists 38,000 or so clones, approximately 85% occurring once. These data come from a study of PD-L1 blockade in urothelial cancer. Study-wide context: Atezolizumab, begun by patients around 2014, was given at 1,200 mg intravenously every 3 weeks.

Time point meaning: peripheral blood 6 weeks after treatment start. V dropped 2 bases and J dropped 10 bases, with 10 bases sitting between them. CDR1 is SGHRS, CDR2 YFSETQ, per germline. The CDR3 is 12 amino acids. The rearrangement links TRBV5-1 to TRBJ2-1; D is undetermined. Sequencing used PBMCs, obtained around atezolizumab (anti-PD-L1) treatment. The receptor was isolated from a man aged 65 to 79 with urothelial cancer. The chain's CDR3 is CASSFRVEEQFF. DNA for the CDR3: TGCGCCAGCAGCTTCCGGGTGGAGGAGCAGTTCTTC.